This TCR beta chain comes out of a study of identical twins. Overall study findings and caveats: Out-of-frame TCR alpha sharing observed in monozygotic twins exceeded model estimates.

V lost 6 bases, J lost 2 bases, and 17 bases lay in between. This CDR3 spans 15 amino acids. Germline loops: CDR1 MNHEY, CDR2 SVGEGT. This clonotype has just a few counts. Its specificity is not known. With template switching, a universal primer site was added, and the cDNA carried unique molecular identifiers. TCRdb re-analysed the 5' RACE reads in MiXCR, keeping a single row per CDR3 protein. The sample holds around 680,000 distinct CDR3 sequences; under 9% are singletons and the top ten take roughly 0.97%. These data were also filed under a second study, of yellow fever vaccine responses in identical twins. This second study says: Twins reportedly had a vaccine T cell response that seemed partly convergent, partly personalized.

Specimen: PBMCs. This receptor was taken from a woman aged 18-29 years in good health. This rearrangement joins TRBV6-2 or TRBV6-3 to TRBJ2-7, with D tentatively TRBD1 (6 bases). Here the CDR3 reads CASRQPGVHTYEQYF. DNA for the CDR3: TGTGCCAGCAGACAACCAGGGGTACACACCTACGAGCAGTACTTC.